One sample yielded the 10 T cell receptor beta chains listed below, sequenced in a study of blood T cell repertoires in COVID-19. Produced via immunoSEQ multiplex PCR; TCRdb's table is partial and in-frame only. The sample carries 110,000 or so clones, roughly 85% recorded once. The sequenced sample consisted of peripheral blood. The receptor set was obtained from a woman aged 55 to 70 with COVID-19, enrolled during active disease.

The rearrangement links TRBV18 to TRBJ2-7, with TRBD1 matching over 8 bases. The CDR3 is 17 residues long. Germline lookup yields CDR1 KGHSH and CDR2 LQKENI. Trimming at V came to 4 bases and at J to 3 bases, leaving 14 bases not matched to a gene. Here the CDR3 reads CASSQSIGQGSVYEQYF. The CDR3 DNA is TGTGCCAGCTCACAATCGATCGGACAGGGAAGTGTCTACGAGCAGTACTTC. Filled out from reference TRBV18 and TRBJ2-7, the complete variable domain reads NAGVMQNPRHLVRRRGQEARLRCSPMKGHSHVYWYRQLPEEGLKFMVYLQKENIIDESGMPKERFSAEFPKEGPSILRIQQVVRGDSAAYFCASSQSIGQGSVYEQYFGPGTRLTVT.

The gene calls are TRBV20-1 and TRBJ2-1; 9 bases align to TRBD2. CDR3 length: 10 residues. V dropped 6 bases and J dropped 12; count of bases not matched to a gene: 3. Germline V gene data show CDR1 as DFQATT and CDR2 as SNEGSKA (reference sequence). CDR3 DNA sequence: TGCAGTGCCAGCGGGGGGCGGCAGTTCTTC. This encodes CSASGGRQFF.

This chain links TRBV18 with TRBJ1-2; tentatively, D is TRBD1 (6 bases). Trimming removed 3 bases from V and 1 base from J, with 12 bases in between. Germline loops: CDR1 KGHSH, CDR2 LQKENI. The CDR3 covers 15 residues. Here the CDR3 DNA reads TGTGCCAGCTCACCTACAGGGCTGGGTAACTATGGCTACACCTTC. Encoded protein: CASSPTGLGNYGYTF.

V usage is TRBV5-1 and J usage is TRBJ1-6, with D perhaps TRBD1 (5 bases). Germline V lookup: CDR1 SGHRS, CDR2 YFSETQ. Trimming cost V 4 bases and J 0 bases, with 11 bases left between them. The CDR3 runs 16 residues. The CDR3 loop is CASSAQASSYNSPLHF. CDR3 bases: TGCGCCAGCAGCGCACAGGCGAGCTCCTATAATTCACCCCTCCACTTT.

The chain has TRBV7-2 and TRBJ2-4; 11 bases align to TRBD1. V gave up 4 bases and J gave up 8 bases; unmatched junction bases: 4. The CDR3 runs to 14 residues. Germline values: CDR1 SGHTA, CDR2 FQGNSA. This chain's CDR3 is CASSSGTGGYIQYF. The CDR3 DNA is TGTGCCAGCAGCTCCGGGACAGGGGGGTACATTCAGTACTTC.

This rearrangement joins TRBV27 to TRBJ1-5, with TRBD1 identical over 7 bases. The CDR3 loop spans 16 amino acids. After removal of 4 bases from V and 4 bases from J, the junction contained 10 bases not matched to a gene. CDR1 is MNHEY, CDR2 SMNVEV, per germline (reference sequence). The CDR3, as DNA: TGTGCCAGCAGTTCGTTCCAGGGGGATCGTAATCAGCCCCAGCATTTT. As protein: CASSSFQGDRNQPQHF.

The V call is TRBV6-4, the J call TRBJ2-1; TRBD2 matches 9 bases. The V gene end was trimmed by 2 bases and the J gene end by 10 bases; junction bases not matched to a gene: 6. The CDR3 covers 14 residues. The germline CDR1 and CDR2 sequences are MRHNA and SNTAGT. CDR3 coding DNA: TGTGCCAGCAGTGACAGGGGACTAGCAGGAGAGCAGTTCTTC. Its protein product is CASSDRGLAGEQFF.

The rearrangement links TRBV7-3 to TRBJ1-6, with D uncertain. CDR1 is SGHTA and CDR2 is FQGTGA in the germline V gene. Trimming removed 2 bases from V and 7 bases from J, with 9 bases in between. This CDR3 spans 14 amino acids. CDR3 nucleotides: TGTGCCAGCAGCTTATCGCCAGCGAATTCACCCCTCCACTTT. Translating it yields CASSLSPANSPLHF. The whole variable domain, filled in from reference TRBV7-3 and TRBJ1-6, reads GAGVSQTPSNKVTEKGKYVELRCDPISGHTALYWYRQSLGQGPEFLIYFQGTGAADDSGLPNDRFFAVRPEGSVSTLKIQRTERGDSAVYLCASSLSPANSPLHFGNGTRLTVT.

The J gene is TRBJ1-6, the V gene TRBV11-3, with TRBD1 identical over 8 bases. J was trimmed by 8 bases and V by 5 bases; bases with no gene match: 5. This CDR3 has 14 amino acids. Germline V gives CDR1 SGHNT, CDR2 YENEEA. The DNA of the CDR3 is TGTGCCAGCAGCCCAGGGGGCGAGGATTCACCCCTCCACTTT. This sequence encodes CASSPGGEDSPLHF.

This chain uses TRBV9 with TRBJ1-2; 10 nucleotides match TRBD1. The germline gives CDR1 SGDLS, CDR2 YYNGEE. The length of the CDR3 is 13 residues. The J segment lost 8 bases and the V segment lost 4 bases, leaving 5 bases of the junction unmatched. The CDR3 bases are TGTGCCAGCAGCACTGACAGGGGGCAAGGCTACACCTTC. It specifies CASSTDRGQGYTF.